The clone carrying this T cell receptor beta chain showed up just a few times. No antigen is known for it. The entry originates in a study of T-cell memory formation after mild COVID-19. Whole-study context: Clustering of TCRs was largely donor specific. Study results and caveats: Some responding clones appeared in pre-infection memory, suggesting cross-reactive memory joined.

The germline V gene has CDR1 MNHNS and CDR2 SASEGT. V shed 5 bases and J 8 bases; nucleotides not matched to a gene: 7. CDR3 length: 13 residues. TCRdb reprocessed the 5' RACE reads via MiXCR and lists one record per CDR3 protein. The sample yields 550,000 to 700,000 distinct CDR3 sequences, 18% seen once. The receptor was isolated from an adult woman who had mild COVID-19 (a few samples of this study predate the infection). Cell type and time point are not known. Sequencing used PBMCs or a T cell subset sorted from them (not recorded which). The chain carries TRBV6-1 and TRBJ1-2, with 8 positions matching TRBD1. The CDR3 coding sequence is TGTGCCAGCAGTTACCGGGACAGGAGGGGCTACACCTTC. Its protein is CASSYRDRRGYTF.